The clone carrying this TCR beta chain was seen a few times. TCRdb re-derived calls from the 5' RACE reads in MiXCR, one entry per CDR3 protein. Of 80,000 to 95,000 distinct CDR3 sequences in the sample, about 12% were seen once. The data stem from a study of early T cells in non-severe SARS-CoV-2 infection. The wider study: Alpha and beta chains were unpaired, from unsorted whole-blood bulk RNA.

V was clipped by 5 bases and J by 1 base, with 9 bases between them. The CDR3 contains 14 residues. The V gene's germline CDR1 is MNHEY and CDR2 SMNVEV (reference sequence). The sequenced sample was whole blood. The chain couples TRBV27 to TRBJ1-5; tentatively, D is TRBD1 (5 bases). This sequence was found in an adult who was a healthcare worker with PCR-confirmed SARS-CoV-2 infection or an uninfected control (not recorded which). The CDR3 DNA is TGTGCCAGCAGTGGGACCGGGAGCAATCAGCCCCAGCATTTT. Its protein is CASSGTGSNQPQHF.